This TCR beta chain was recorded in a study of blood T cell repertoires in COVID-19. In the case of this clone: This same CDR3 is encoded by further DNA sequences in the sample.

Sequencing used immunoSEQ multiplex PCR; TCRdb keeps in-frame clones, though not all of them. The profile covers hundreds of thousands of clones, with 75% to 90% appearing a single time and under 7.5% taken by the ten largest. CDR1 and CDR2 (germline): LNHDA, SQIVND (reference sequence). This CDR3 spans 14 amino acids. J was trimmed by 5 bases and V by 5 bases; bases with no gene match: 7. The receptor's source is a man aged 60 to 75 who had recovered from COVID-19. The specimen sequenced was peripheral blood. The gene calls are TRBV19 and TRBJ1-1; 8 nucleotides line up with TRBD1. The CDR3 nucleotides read TGTGCCAGTAGTGCTCAGGGGGCGCGAACTGAAGCTTTCTTT. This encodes CASSAQGARTEAFF.